Given below is one TCR beta chain in context. The antigen remains unidentified. Samples came from healthy bone marrow donors. At the time of sampling, donors were nominally healthy, though unrecorded immune exposures were likely. This entry is derived from a study of cytomegalovirus exposure and HLA in healthy donors. Across the study: For the approximately 360 genotyped donors, 81% fell within the Caucasian-associated ancestry cluster.

V was pared by 7 bases and J by 3 bases, with 16 bases between. Germline V gene data show CDR1 as SGHTA and CDR2 as FQGNSA. This CDR3 has 15 residues. The primer mix had 60 Vbeta and 13 Jbeta primers. The data were produced by immunoSEQ multiplex PCR, yet TCRdb's version contains in-frame clones alone and is incomplete. The sample has about 160,000 clones, roughly 80% seen once. Study conclusions and caveats: In a later analysis, at a false discovery rate of 0.05, over 15,000 TCR beta sequences were associated with HLA alleles.

Sequenced sample: PBMCs. The V gene is TRBV7-2, the J gene TRBJ1-3, with D perhaps TRBD1 (5 bases). The TCR was taken from a man aged 25 to 45 in good health and CMV-seronegative. This chain's CDR3 is CASTVPGGGGNTIYF. CDR3 coding DNA: TGTGCCAGCACCGTCCCCGGGGGGGGTGGAAACACCATATATTTT. Based on the CDR3 plus reference TRBV7-2 and TRBJ1-3, the full variable domain is GAGVSQSPSNKVTEKGKDVELRCDPISGHTALYWYRQSLGQGLEFLIYFQGNSAPDKSGLPSDRFSAERTGGSVSTLTIQRTQQEDSAVYLCASTVPGGGGNTIYFGEGSWLTVV.